These 10 T cell receptor beta chains came from one sample sequenced in a study of shared clonotypes between healthy human individuals. Assay used: immunoSEQ multiplex PCR; TCRdb lists only in-frame clones, some missing. The data show under 750,000 clones, with 55% to 80% seen just once and approximately 1.7% held by the top ten. Sequenced input: memory CD4+ T cells sorted from blood. Subset specified: CD45RA-negative fraction. These receptors all come from a woman aged 30 to 39 in good health.

J is TRBJ2-1 and V is TRBV6-6; D possibly corresponds to TRBD1 (5 bases). V gave up 5 bases and J gave up 7 bases, with 12 bases separating them. CDR1 is MNHNY and CDR2 is SVGAGI in the germline V gene (reference sequence). The CDR3 is made up of 13 amino acids. The CDR3 sequence is CASSTTGHNEQFF. In DNA, the CDR3 is TGTGCCAGCAGTACTACAGGTCATAATGAGCAGTTCTTC.

In the case of this clone: The sample holds other DNA sequences that translate to the same CDR3. V gene TRBV6-1 combines with J gene TRBJ2-7; D gene ambiguous. Per germline, CDR1 MNHNS and CDR2 SASEGT. V was pared by 4 bases and J by 1 base, with 2 bases between. The CDR3 length is 11 residues. This CDR3 reads CASSGSYEQYF. The CDR3 DNA is TGTGCCAGCAGTGGTTCCTACGAGCAGTACTTC.

The chain has TRBV7-9 and TRBJ2-3, with TRBD2 as a possible D gene (5 bases). The V gene's germline CDR1 is SEHNR and CDR2 FQNEAQ (reference sequence). V lost 8 bases, J lost 0 bases, and 9 bases lay in between. This CDR3 is 13 amino acids long. CDR3 amino acids: CASFERSTDTQYF. The CDR3 coding sequence is TGTGCCAGCTTTGAGCGGAGCACAGATACGCAGTATTTT.

The rearrangement uses TRBV28 and TRBJ2-2; perhaps TRBD1 as D (6 bases). CDR3 size: 14 residues. V lost 8 bases and J 1 base, leaving 11 bases between the germline ends. Per germline, CDR1 MDHEN and CDR2 SYDVKM. The CDR3: CASQQGVNTGELFF. The CDR3, as DNA: TGTGCCAGCCAACAGGGTGTGAACACCGGGGAGCTGTTTTTT.

For this clone: The same CDR3 is also encoded by other DNA sequences in this sample. The gene calls are TRBV4-1 and TRBJ1-4; D is perhaps TRBD1 (6 bases). The CDR3 is made up of 15 amino acids. Trimming removed 1 base from V and 3 bases from J, with 9 bases in between. The V gene's germline CDR1 is MGHRA and CDR2 YSYEKL. DNA of the CDR3: TGCGCCAGCAGCCAAGTTTCAGGGGCTAATGAAAAACTGTTTTTT. Protein sequence: CASSQVSGANEKLFF.

This clone was seen only a few times. V gene TRBV6-5 combines with J gene TRBJ1-5; perhaps TRBD1 as D (5 bases). This CDR3 contains 15 residues. Germline CDR1 MNHEY, CDR2 SVGAGI. With 0 bases removed from V and 6 bases from J, the gap between germline ends came to 12 bases. The CDR3 region is CASSYSLTEGQPQHF. CDR3 DNA: TGTGCCAGCAGTTACTCTTTGACAGAAGGTCAGCCCCAGCATTTT.

The chain carries TRBV19 and TRBJ2-2, with no clear D. In germline, CDR1 is LNHDA, CDR2 SQIVND (reference sequence). V was trimmed by 4 bases and J by 3 bases, leaving 12 bases between them. The CDR3 is 15 amino acids. DNA for the CDR3: TGTGCCAGTAGTACGCAGGCAACAGACACCGGGGAGCTGTTTTTT. This gives the protein CASSTQATDTGELFF. The variable domain in full, with the rest retrieved from reference TRBV19 and TRBJ2-2, is DGGITQSPKYLFRKEGQNVTLSCEQNLNHDAMYWYRQDPGQGLRLIYYSQIVNDFQKGDIAEGYSVSREKKESFPLTVTSAQKNPTAFYLCASSTQATDTGELFFGEGSRLTVL.

The chain uses TRBV23-1 and TRBJ2-1, with D perhaps TRBD1 (7 bases). TRBV23-1 is given ORF status, its function remaining uncertain. The CDR3 is 16 residues long. V gave up 3 bases and J gave up 6 bases, with 18 bases separating them. CDR3 protein: CASSQSPGGIGNEQFF. The CDR3 DNA reads TGCGCCAGCAGTCAGTCCCCAGGGGGGATAGGCAATGAGCAGTTCTTC.

This chain links TRBV7-8 with TRBJ1-2, with 7 bases aligning to TRBD1. CDR3 length: 13 amino acids. The germline CDR1 and CDR2 sequences are SGHVS and FQNEAQ. J lost 7 bases, V lost 5 bases, and 7 bases had no gene match. The CDR3 region has the DNA TGTGCCAGCAGCCTTCAGACAGGGTCTGGCTACACCTTC. Its translation: CASSLQTGSGYTF.

The table lists this clone with many counts. This chain joins TRBV7-2 and TRBJ1-2; tentative D call: TRBD1 (6 bases). Germline-derived CDR1 and CDR2 are SGHTA and FQGNSA. V dropped 4 bases and J dropped 8 bases, with 20 bases sitting between them. The CDR3 has 15 residues. CDR3 loop: CASSSPGGAFRGYTF. CDR3 bases: TGTGCCAGCAGCTCGCCCGGGGGGGCCTTTAGGGGCTACACCTTC.